This entry concerns a single TCR beta chain. Its specificity is not known. The germline V gene encodes CDR1 KGHDR and CDR2 SFDVKD. V lost 2 bases and J lost 7, with 12 bases in between. The CDR3 covers 14 residues. Each CDR3 protein is one row after TCRdb ran MiXCR on the RT-PCR reads. The sample has 860,000 or so distinct CDR3 sequences; over 20% are singletons. This sample is part of a study of response to subunit inactivated influenza vaccine. The study, taken as a whole, reports: Seasonal influenza vaccination, on each occasion, was suggested by the authors to recruit few new T cells.

This sequence joins TRBV24-1 and TRBJ2-3; a possible D gene is TRBD1 (6 bases). Sample: PBMCs from blood, taken approximately 5 days after vaccination. The TCR was taken from a man over 45 who received an inactivated influenza vaccine. The CDR3 reads CATSDSARGNTQYF. The CDR3 nucleotides read TGTGCCACCAGTGATTCGGCCAGGGGAAATACGCAGTATTTT.